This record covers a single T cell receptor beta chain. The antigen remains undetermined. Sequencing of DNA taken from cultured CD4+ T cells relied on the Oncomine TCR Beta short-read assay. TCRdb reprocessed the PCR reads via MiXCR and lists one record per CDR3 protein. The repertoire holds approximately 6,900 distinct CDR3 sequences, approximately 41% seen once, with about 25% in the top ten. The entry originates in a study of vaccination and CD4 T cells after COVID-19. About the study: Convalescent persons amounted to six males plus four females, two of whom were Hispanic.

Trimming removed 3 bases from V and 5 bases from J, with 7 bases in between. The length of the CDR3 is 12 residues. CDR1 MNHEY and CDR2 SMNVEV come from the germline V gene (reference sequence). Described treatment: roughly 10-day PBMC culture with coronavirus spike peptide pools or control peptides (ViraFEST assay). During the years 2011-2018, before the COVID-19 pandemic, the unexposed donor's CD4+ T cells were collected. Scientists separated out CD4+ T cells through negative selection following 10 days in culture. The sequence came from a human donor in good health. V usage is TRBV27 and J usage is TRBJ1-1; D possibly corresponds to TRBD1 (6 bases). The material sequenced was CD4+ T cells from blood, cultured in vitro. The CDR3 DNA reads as TGTGCCAGCAGTTTCAGGGGAACTGAAGCTTTCTTT. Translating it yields CASSFRGTEAFF.